The 19 T cell receptor beta chains listed next were all sequenced from one sample in a study of beta chain features in type 1 diabetes. General study points: Researchers report that Type 1 diabetes patients had moderately but significantly shorter TCRB CDR3s across all four CD4+ subsets.

Their recognized antigens are unknown. Expressed TCRB transcripts were sequenced because the isolated RNA had all been reverse transcribed beforehand. Generated by immunoSEQ multiplex PCR, the TCRdb table keeps only in-frame clones and is missing some. The table shows some 640,000 clones, with 11% to 15% occurring only once. Specimen: naive CD4+ T cells from blood. These TCRs come from a man aged 18 to 30 with type 1 diabetes.

The chain is built from TRBV7-9 and TRBJ2-2, with TRBD2 as a possible D gene (6 bases). The germline CDR1 and CDR2 sequences are SEHNR and FQNEAQ (reference sequence). The CDR3 consists of 14 residues. The germline V and J ends were trimmed by 6 bases and 6 bases, with 14 bases remaining between them. The CDR3 is CASRRGLLPGELFF. The CDR3 region has the DNA TGTGCCAGCAGGAGGGGACTCCTTCCCGGGGAGCTGTTTTTT.

The gene calls are TRBV7-2 and TRBJ2-7, with 7 positions matching TRBD1. The germline CDR1 and CDR2 sequences are SGHTA and FQGNSA. This CDR3 spans 12 amino acids. The V gene end was trimmed by 1 base and the J gene end by 6 bases; junction bases not matched to a gene: 0. In DNA, the CDR3 is TGTGCCAGCAGCTTAGGGGACAGCGAGCAGTACTTC. As protein: CASSLGDSEQYF.

The chain employs TRBV25-1 and TRBJ2-3; D is uncertain. V lost 5 bases and J 0 bases, leaving 9 bases between the germline ends. Germline values: CDR1 MGHDK, CDR2 SYGVNS. The CDR3 contains 14 residues. The CDR3 loop reads CASSILLSTDTQYF. The CDR3 DNA reads as TGTGCCAGCAGTATCCTCTTAAGCACAGATACGCAGTATTTT. Complete variable domain (other parts from reference TRBV25-1 and TRBJ2-3): EADIYQTPRYLVIGTGKKITLECSQTMGHDKMYWYQQDPGMELHLIHYSYGVNSTEKGDLSSESTVSRIRTEHFPLTLESARPSHTSQYLCASSILLSTDTQYFGPGTRLTVL.

The sample holds a few counts of this clone. Its ends do not fully match the called genes, so a read error is possible. The chain links TRBV30 to TRBJ2-3; D not resolved. This CDR3 comprises 15 residues. Germline V gene sequence: CDR1 GTSNPN, CDR2 SVGIG (reference sequence). The CDR3 DNA reads as TGTGCCTGGCGTGTGACCTCTTCTCGGTTAGATACGCAGTATTTT. Residues: CAWRVTSSRLDTQYF.

Regarding this clone: The junction departs from the called germline gene at one end, perhaps through a read error. The V and J genes are TRBV7-2 and TRBJ2-1; D tentatively fits TRBD1 or TRBD2 (5 bases each). The CDR3 extends over 15 amino acids. Germline CDR1 and CDR2: SGHTA and FQGNSA. The CDR3 is CASSLASGRGDEQFF. The CDR3 DNA follows: TGTGCCAGCAGCCTAGCATCGGGAAGGGGTGATGAGCAGTTCTTC.

This clone has only a few counts. The V call is TRBV30, the J call TRBJ1-5; 7 bases agree with TRBD1. Looked up from germline, CDR1 is GTSNPN and CDR2 is SVGIG (reference sequence). This CDR3 has 14 amino acids. Losses at the gene ends were 2 bases for V and 6 bases for J; bases not matched to a gene: 7. CDR3 region: CAWSRQGSSQPQHF. Here the CDR3 DNA reads TGTGCCTGGAGTCGACAGGGATCCAGTCAGCCCCAGCATTTT.

The V call is TRBV7-8, the J call TRBJ2-7; the D is unclear. Germline V gene data show CDR1 as SGHVS and CDR2 as FQNEAQ. V lost 3 bases and J 3 bases, leaving 6 bases between the germline ends. The CDR3 loop spans 12 amino acids. The CDR3 region is CASSLHIYEQYF. The CDR3 DNA reads as TGTGCCAGCAGCTTGCACATCTACGAGCAGTACTTC.

The chain joins TRBV28 to TRBJ1-2; D unclear. The CDR3 has 15 amino acids. The germline gives CDR1 MDHEN, CDR2 SYDVKM. V lost 8 bases and J 2 bases, leaving 18 bases between the germline ends. DNA of the CDR3: TGTGCCAGCCAAGGTGGGCATTGGGTGAACTATGGCTACACCTTC. Translation gives CASQGGHWVNYGYTF.

The chain uses TRBV5-1 and TRBJ2-7; perhaps TRBD1 as D (6 bases). V shed 4 bases and J shed 4 bases, with 15 bases lying between them. Germline assignment: CDR1 SGHRS and CDR2 YFSETQ. The CDR3 sequence is 14 residues long. The CDR3 bases are TGCGCCAGCAGCAACACAGGGTCCTCTTACGAGCAGTACTTC. Its translation: CASSNTGSSYEQYF.

The V gene is TRBV13, the J gene TRBJ2-1, with TRBD2 identical over 9 bases. V lost 4 bases and J lost 4; bases outside the gene matches: 8. The CDR3 totals 16 residues. Per germline, CDR1 PRHDT and CDR2 FYEKMQ (reference sequence). This CDR3 is CASSSSFSGGYNEQFF. In DNA form, the CDR3 reads TGTGCCAGCAGCTCTTCATTTAGCGGGGGATACAATGAGCAGTTCTTC.

This clone was picked up a small number of times. This sample also contains other DNA sequences that code for the same CDR3. The V gene is TRBV18, the J gene TRBJ1-1; no reliable D call. V was clipped by 3 bases and J by 1 base, with 6 bases between them. The germline CDR1 and CDR2 sequences are KGHSH and LQKENI. The CDR3 runs to 13 residues. CDR3 nucleotide sequence: TGTGCCAGCTCACCCGGGGAGAACACTGAAGCTTTCTTT. Residues: CASSPGENTEAFF.

This clone was picked up a small number of times. The V and J genes are TRBV19 and TRBJ1-1; unclear D gene. Germline-derived CDR1 and CDR2 are LNHDA and SQIVND (reference sequence). V lost 6 bases, J lost 2 bases, and 7 bases lay in between. The CDR3 is 12 residues long. CDR3 residues: CASRDLNTEAFF. In DNA, the CDR3 is TGTGCCAGTAGGGACTTAAACACTGAAGCTTTCTTT.

This clone was seen a few times. The chain combines TRBV30 with TRBJ2-1, with TRBD2 as a possible D gene (6 bases). With 0 bases removed from V and 3 bases from J, the gap between germline ends came to 15 bases. The CDR3 has 16 amino acids. Germline lookup yields CDR1 GTSNPN and CDR2 SVGIG (reference sequence). CDR3 nucleotides: TGTGCCTGGAGTGTAGGTAACGGGGGACTCTACAATGAGCAGTTCTTC. Protein product: CAWSVGNGGLYNEQFF.

The V gene is TRBV5-1, the J gene TRBJ2-7, with 7 bases fitting TRBD1. The germline CDR1 and CDR2 sequences are SGHRS and YFSETQ. V gave up 3 bases and J gave up 2 bases; unmatched junction bases: 5. The CDR3 length is 14 residues. Here the CDR3 DNA reads TGCGCCAGCAGCTCGACAGGGAACACCTACGAGCAGTACTTC. This codes for CASSSTGNTYEQYF.

This chain links TRBV18 with TRBJ2-5; D may be TRBD1 (7 bases). CDR3 size: 15 residues. The germline V and J ends were trimmed by 3 bases and 2 bases, with 13 bases remaining between them. From germline, CDR1 is KGHSH and CDR2 LQKENI. CDR3: CASSPGGGWQETQYF. CDR3 nucleotides: TGTGCCAGCTCACCTGGAGGGGGCTGGCAAGAGACCCAGTACTTC.

Only a few counts were recorded for this clone. The chain couples TRBV7-2 to TRBJ2-7, with 8 bases aligning to TRBD2. Germline CDR1 is SGHTA and CDR2 is FQGNSA. V lost 4 bases and J lost 2; bases outside the gene matches: 4. This CDR3 has 14 residues. The CDR3, as DNA: TGTGCCAGCAGCTCCACTAGCGGCGCCTACGAGCAGTACTTC. Amino acid sequence: CASSSTSGAYEQYF.

This clone was seen a few times. This rearrangement joins TRBV6-6 to TRBJ2-2; 8 bases are shared with TRBD2. CDR3 length: 16 amino acids. V was clipped by 6 bases and J by 6 bases; unmatched bases: 12. CDR1 and CDR2 from the germline V gene are MNHNY and SVGAGI (reference sequence). The chain's CDR3 is CASSSPGLVGSGELFF. The CDR3 bases are TGTGCCAGCAGCTCACCGGGACTAGTGGGTTCCGGGGAGCTGTTTTTT.

The V call is TRBV19, the J call TRBJ2-1; TRBD2 might be the D (6 bases). The V end lost 7 bases, the J end lost 7 bases, and 23 bases lay between the germline ends. Germline assignment: CDR1 LNHDA and CDR2 SQIVND (reference sequence). The CDR3 contains 16 residues. CDR3 residues: CASKNPGTAGWNEQFF. The CDR3 nucleotides are TGTGCCAGTAAGAACCCCGGGACTGCAGGTTGGAATGAGCAGTTCTTC.

The chain recombines TRBV6-5 with TRBJ2-2; D gene unclear. Between the trimmed V and J ends, which lost 7 bases and 8 bases, there was a span of 17 bases. Germline CDR1 reads MNHEY; CDR2 reads SVGAGI. CDR3 length equals 14 residues. The CDR3 DNA reads as TGTGCCAGCATCCCTTCGAAGTCGTGGGGGGAGCTGTTTTTT. It yields the protein CASIPSKSWGELFF.